Sequencing of this T cell receptor beta chain was carried out in a study of chemoradiotherapy in HPV16-positive cancers. At the level of the study: Candidate HPV-specific T-cell clones and common TCR motifs came from functional assays in a couple of HPV16-positive patients. Study-level results: HPV-specific T cells were functionally defined from only a couple of HPV16-positive patients. HPV-responsive T-cell expansion during chemoradiotherapy was linked to improved recurrence-free survival in HPV16-positive patients.

From germline, CDR1 is MNHEY and CDR2 SMNVEV (reference sequence). With V trimmed by 6 bases and J by 0 bases, 12 bases remained unmatched. This CDR3 region has 18 residues. The table came from immunoSEQ multiplex PCR; TCRdb's copy has only in-frame clones and leaves some out. The sample shows some 9,100 clones, about 80% of them seen only once. To note about this clone: Its specificity is unknown.

The chain recombines TRBV27 with TRBJ2-4; 9 bases agree with TRBD1. Sequenced material: blood, taken from a patient who underwent chemoradiotherapy. This TCR was sampled from a human donor with HPV-associated anogenital cancer. The CDR3: CASSPRSGTGLAKNIQYF. DNA for the CDR3: TGTGCCAGCAGCCCCCGGTCGGGGACAGGGCTAGCCAAAAACATTCAGTACTTC.